These 18 T cell receptor beta chains share one sample of origin, sequenced in a study of early T cells in non-severe SARS-CoV-2 infection. TCRdb reprocessed the 5' RACE reads with MiXCR, giving one entry per CDR3 protein. The sample has 70,000 to 85,000 distinct CDR3 sequences; around 12% are singletons. What was sequenced was whole blood. The receptors stem from an adult who was a healthcare worker with PCR-confirmed SARS-CoV-2 infection or an uninfected control (not recorded which).

This rearrangement joins TRBV4-1 to TRBJ1-1; 7 bases fit TRBD1. The CDR3 has 15 amino acids. The germline gives CDR1 MGHRA, CDR2 YSYEKL. After removal of 2 bases from V and 4 bases from J, the junction contained 7 bases not matched to a gene. In nucleotides, the CDR3 is TGCGCCAGCAGCCAACGGGCAGGGGGGTCCACTGAAGCTTTCTTT. This gives the protein CASSQRAGGSTEAFF.

The table lists this clonotype with many counts. V and J are TRBV24-1 and TRBJ2-3; 12 nucleotides match TRBD2. V trimming: 2 bases; J trimming: 4 bases; junction bases outside the gene matches: 3. Germline assignment: CDR1 KGHDR and CDR2 SFDVKD. The CDR3 covers 16 residues. The CDR3 sequence: CATSDSLAGGSDTQYF. Here the CDR3 DNA reads TGTGCCACCAGTGATTCACTAGCGGGAGGTTCAGATACGCAGTATTTT.

The V and J genes are TRBV14 and TRBJ2-3, with a tentative D call TRBD2 (5 bases). Trimming left V 4 bases short and J 0 bases short, with 11 bases between. CDR1 and CDR2 (germline): SGHDN, FVKESK. The CDR3 spans 15 residues. CDR3 in DNA: TGTGCCAGCAGCCGGGCGGGCACTAGCACAGATACGCAGTATTTT. Amino acid sequence: CASSRAGTSTDTQYF.

The V and J genes are TRBV4-2 and TRBJ2-7, with D maybe TRBD2 (5 bases). Germline V gives CDR1 LGHNA, CDR2 YNFKEQ. Trimming left V 3 bases short and J 2 bases short, with 11 bases between. This CDR3 contains 14 residues. CDR3 in amino acids: CASSHRGWTYEQYF. The CDR3 DNA is TGTGCCAGCAGCCATAGAGGGTGGACCTACGAGCAGTACTTC.

The sample holds a few counts of this clonotype. V and J are TRBV30 and TRBJ1-5, with D hard to call. This CDR3 region has 15 residues. Germline V gene sequence: CDR1 GTSNPN, CDR2 SVGIG (reference sequence). The germline V and J ends were trimmed by 1 base and 1 base, with 11 bases remaining between them. Written as DNA, the CDR3 is TGTGCCTGGAGTGATTTGGACGAGAGCAATCAGCCCCAGCATTTT. It yields the protein CAWSDLDESNQPQHF.

CDR3 bases: TGCAGCGTCTTTATCTCTGGGGCCAACGTCCTGACTTTC. Translation gives CSVFISGANVLTF. This sequence joins TRBV29-1 and TRBJ2-6; D is uncertain. Germline V gene data show CDR1 as SQVTM and CDR2 as ANQGSEA. The CDR3 runs to 13 residues. V shed 6 bases and J shed 0 bases, with 6 bases lying between them.

The chain joins TRBV9 to TRBJ2-2; 9 nucleotides line up with TRBD2. The junction had 3 bases not matched to a gene; V was cut back by 3 bases and J by 6 bases. The CDR3 runs to 14 residues. Germline V gives CDR1 SGDLS, CDR2 YYNGEE. CDR3 sequence: CASSARTSAGELFF. Here the CDR3 DNA reads TGTGCCAGCAGCGCCCGGACTAGCGCCGGGGAGCTGTTTTTT. The whole variable domain, remainder taken from reference TRBV9 and TRBJ2-2, is DSGVTQTPKHLITATGQRVTLRCSPRSGDLSVYWYQQSLDQGLQFLIQYYNGEERAKGNILERFSAQQFPDLHSELNLSSLELGDSALYFCASSARTSAGELFFGEGSRLTVL.

The chain carries TRBV7-9 and TRBJ1-1; the D is unclear. This CDR3 contains 14 residues. The V end lost 6 bases, the J end lost 0 bases, and 11 bases lay between the germline ends. Germline V gives CDR1 SEHNR, CDR2 FQNEAQ (reference sequence). CDR3 DNA sequence: TGTGCCAGCAGACCACCGATAGTGAACACTGAAGCTTTCTTT. It specifies CASRPPIVNTEAFF.

This clonotype turned up a few times. The chain is built from TRBV5-5 and TRBJ2-2; D is unclear. Germline V gene data show CDR1 as SGHKS and CDR2 as YYEKEE (reference sequence). Trimming pared 0 bases from V and 4 bases from J, leaving 7 bases between. CDR3 length: 14 residues. The CDR3 nucleotides are TGTGCCAGCAGCTTGGATCAGAGCACCGGGGAGCTGTTTTTT. This sequence encodes CASSLDQSTGELFF.

This clonotype was recorded a few times. V is TRBV28 and J is TRBJ1-1, with unresolved D. CDR1 and CDR2 (germline): MDHEN, SYDVKM. The CDR3 is 12 amino acids. The V and J ends lost 3 bases and 3 bases respectively, with 5 bases between them. The DNA of the CDR3 is TGTGCCAGCAGTTTTTCGGACACTGAAGCTTTCTTT. Its protein is CASSFSDTEAFF.

This clonotype was observed a few times. The CDR3 spells CASSLMTSGGRLEQFF. The CDR3 coding sequence is TGTGCCAGCAGCTTAATGACTAGCGGGGGCCGGTTGGAGCAGTTCTTC. V is TRBV11-1 and J is TRBJ2-1, with TRBD2 matching 12 bases. V was clipped by 2 bases and J by 10 bases; unmatched bases: 9. CDR3 size: 16 residues. The V gene's germline CDR1 is SGHAT and CDR2 FQDESV (reference sequence).

In its sample, this clonotype was seen a few times. The rearrangement links TRBV12-3 or TRBV12-4 to TRBJ2-3; TRBD2 matches 7 bases. CDR3 length equals 14 residues. V was clipped by 4 bases and J by 3 bases; unmatched bases: 4. The CDR3 sequence is CASSSLGGTDTQYF. In DNA, the CDR3 is TGTGCCAGCAGTTCCCTGGGGGGGACAGATACGCAGTATTTT.

This chain links TRBV7-2 with TRBJ2-7; 8 bases align to TRBD2. The ends lost 5 bases at V and 4 bases at J; junction bases unmatched: 10. Germline V gene sequence: CDR1 SGHTA, CDR2 FQGNSA. The CDR3 length is 15 residues. The CDR3 sequence: CASSPELAVNYEQYF. The CDR3 nucleotides are TGTGCCAGCAGCCCCGAACTAGCGGTTAATTACGAGCAGTACTTC.

This clonotype was seen a few times. The chain is built from TRBV2 and TRBJ1-5; the D is unclear. CDR3 length equals 14 residues. Trimming removed 3 bases at V and 4 bases at J, with 10 bases between. Germline V gives CDR1 SNHLY, CDR2 FYNNEI. CDR3 amino acids: CASSDRTDNQPQHF. CDR3 in DNA: TGTGCCAGCAGTGACAGGACCGATAATCAGCCCCAGCATTTT.

The chain has TRBV20-1 and TRBJ1-5; D might be TRBD1 (6 bases). The CDR3 loop spans 16 amino acids. V was trimmed by 0 bases and J by 8 bases, leaving 20 bases between them. Germline V lookup: CDR1 DFQATT, CDR2 SNEGSKA (reference sequence). The CDR3 reads CSARDRAGARLKPQHF. In DNA, the CDR3 is TGCAGTGCTAGAGATAGGGCAGGGGCCCGGCTAAAGCCCCAGCATTTT.

In this sample, this clonotype turned up a few times. V usage is TRBV24-1 and J usage is TRBJ1-5, with D hard to call. The V end lost 7 bases, the J end lost 1 base, and 10 bases lay between the germline ends. Germline CDR1 is KGHDR and CDR2 is SFDVKD. The CDR3 runs 14 residues. In nucleotides, the CDR3 is TGTGCCACCAGGGCAGGAGGCAGCAATCAGCCCCAGCATTTT. Translating it yields CATRAGGSNQPQHF.

Ten or more counts support this clonotype. The chain couples TRBV5-1 to TRBJ1-4, with 9 bases aligning to TRBD1. CDR1 is SGHRS and CDR2 is YFSETQ in the germline V gene. There are 16 residues in the CDR3. The V and J ends lost 2 bases and 2 bases, in that order; junction bases with no gene match: 4. The CDR3 loop reads CASSLTGTGTNEKLFF. CDR3 coding DNA: TGCGCCAGCAGCTTAACCGGGACAGGGACTAATGAAAAACTGTTTTTT.

The chain combines TRBV18 with TRBJ2-3, with unresolved D. Deletions cut 3 bases from V and 5 bases from J, with 9 bases between. The germline V gene has CDR1 KGHSH and CDR2 LQKENI. There are 13 residues in the CDR3. CDR3 nucleotides: TGTGCCAGCTCACCCGCACCGGGAGATACGCAGTATTTT. It codes for CASSPAPGDTQYF.